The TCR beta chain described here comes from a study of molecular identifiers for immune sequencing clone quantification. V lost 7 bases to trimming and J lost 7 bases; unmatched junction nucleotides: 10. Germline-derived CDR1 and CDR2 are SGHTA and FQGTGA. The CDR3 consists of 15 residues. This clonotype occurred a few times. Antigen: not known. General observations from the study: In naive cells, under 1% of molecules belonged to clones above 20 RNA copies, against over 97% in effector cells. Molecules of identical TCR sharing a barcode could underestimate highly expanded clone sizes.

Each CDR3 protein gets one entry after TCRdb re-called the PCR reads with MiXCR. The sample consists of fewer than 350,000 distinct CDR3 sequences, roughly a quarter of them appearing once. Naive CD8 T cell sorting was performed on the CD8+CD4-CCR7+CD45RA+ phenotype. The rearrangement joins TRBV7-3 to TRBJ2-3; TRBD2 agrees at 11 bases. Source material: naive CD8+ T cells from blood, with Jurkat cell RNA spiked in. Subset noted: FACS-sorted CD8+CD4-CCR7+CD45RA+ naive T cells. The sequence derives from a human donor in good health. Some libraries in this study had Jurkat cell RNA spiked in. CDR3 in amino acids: CASKNGLAGGNTQYF. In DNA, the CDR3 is TGTGCCAGCAAGAATGGACTAGCGGGTGGCAATACGCAGTATTTT.